This record covers a single T cell receptor beta chain. The data were obtained in a study of blood T cell repertoires in COVID-19. The overall study: In each case, the material was cDNA or gDNA derived from T cells, B-cell-depleted T cells, or PBMCs.

How the authors handled the data: Counts of nucleated cells, estimated from reference gene primer amplification, were obtained. Clones were read by immunoSEQ multiplex PCR, and TCRdb kept only the in-frame ones, dropping some. V, J and clone size reflect that table, while D and trimming were determined from the DNA. The sample holds roughly 190,000 clones, about 80% seen once. CDR3 length: 15 residues. Trimming took off 0 bases at V and 4 bases at J, with 12 bases between the two ends. The germline V gene has CDR1 MNHNY and CDR2 SVGAGI (reference sequence). The chain combines TRBV6-6 with TRBJ1-2; a weak D match, TRBD1 (6 bases). The sequence derives from a human donor with acute or convalescent COVID-19. The donor label of this sample is uncertain. Material: peripheral blood. The CDR3 protein is CASSYSAGEGYGYTF. In DNA form, the CDR3 reads TGTGCCAGCAGTTACTCAGCAGGGGAGGGCTATGGCTACACCTTC.